These 17 T cell receptor beta chains were all obtained from the same sample, sequenced in a study of vaccination effects on CD4 cells after COVID-19. Their antigens are not known. Before sequencing took place, the ViraFEST assay used viral peptide pools to expand antigen-specific CD4+ T cells. Subsequent to a culture period of nine to ten days, CD4+ T cells were isolated. Vaccine administered to participants consisted of two doses of either BNT162b2 or mRNA-1273. The repertoire was sequenced with immunoSEQ multiplex PCR; TCRdb's copy has only in-frame clones and lacks some. The table records approximately 16,000 clones, around 64% of them present only once. The sample in question was CD4+ T cells from PBMCs cultured with SARS-CoV-2 spike peptides, obtained after COVID-19 vaccination. The receptor source for this set is a human donor who received a COVID-19 vaccine.

The chain has TRBV3-1 (or the pseudogene TRBV3-2) and TRBJ2-1, with 7 bases aligning to TRBD1. Germline V gene lookup returns CDR1 LGHDT and CDR2 YNNKEL (reference sequence). The V gene end was trimmed by 4 bases and the J gene end by 0 bases; junction bases not matched to a gene: 3. The CDR3 length is 15 residues. CDR3 sequence reads: CASSPPGGSYNEQFF. CDR3 DNA sequence: TGTGCCAGCAGCCCACCAGGGGGCTCCTACAATGAGCAGTTCTTC.

The chain combines TRBV2 with TRBJ1-2; 7 nucleotides agree with TRBD1. The germline CDR1 and CDR2 sequences are SNHLY and FYNNEI. V lost 1 base and J lost 7; bases outside the gene matches: 9. The length of the CDR3 is 15 residues. The CDR3 loop reads CASSEGAGAGGGYTF. The CDR3 DNA reads as TGTGCCAGCAGTGAAGGTGCGGGCGCAGGGGGTGGCTACACCTTC.

The rearrangement links TRBV6-5 to TRBJ2-7; TRBD2 aligns across 13 bases. V was clipped by 4 bases and J by 11 bases; unmatched bases: 8. The CDR3 has 14 amino acids. Germline V gene sequence: CDR1 MNHEY, CDR2 SVGAGI. For the CDR3, the DNA is TGTGCCAGCAGTTTCGGACTAGCGGGGGAAAGAAAGTACTTC. Translating it yields CASSFGLAGERKYF.

The genes are TRBV6-5 and TRBJ2-2; D call uncertain. The CDR3 spans 12 residues. The germline V and J ends were trimmed by 8 bases and 5 bases, with 9 bases remaining between them. CDR1 is MNHEY, CDR2 SVGAGI, per germline. The CDR3 loop is CASVSRTGELFF. For the CDR3, the DNA is TGTGCCAGCGTTAGCAGAACCGGGGAGCTGTTTTTT.

The chain recombines TRBV2 with TRBJ2-4; weak D call: TRBD1 (6 bases). CDR1 is SNHLY and CDR2 is FYNNEI in the germline V gene. Trimming shortened V by 4 bases and J by 7 bases, and 14 bases separated the two germline ends. The CDR3 contains 14 residues. In DNA, the CDR3 is TGTGCCAGCAGTGTTAGCAGGGGACCTAACATTCAGTACTTC. Translated, it gives CASSVSRGPNIQYF. Filled out from reference TRBV2 and TRBJ2-4, the complete variable domain reads EPEVTQTPSHQVTQMGQEVILRCVPISNHLYFYWYRQILGQKVEFLVSFYNNEISEKSEIFDDQFSVERPDGSNFTLKIRSTKLEDSAMYFCASSVSRGPNIQYFGAGTRLSVL.

The V gene is TRBV19, the J gene TRBJ1-6, with 9 bases lining up with TRBD1. The CDR3 is 17 residues long. Germline CDR1 LNHDA, CDR2 SQIVND (reference sequence). J lost 8 bases, V lost 3 bases, and 11 bases had no gene match. CDR3 nucleotide sequence: TGTGCCAGTAGTATTGTATCTCCAACAGGGGGCGATTCACCCCTCCACTTT. Protein sequence: CASSIVSPTGGDSPLHF.

The chain is built from TRBV28 and TRBJ1-5, with 10 bases that match TRBD1. V was clipped by 6 bases and J by 8 bases; unmatched bases: 7. The germline V gene encodes CDR1 MDHEN and CDR2 SYDVKM. This CDR3 is built from 14 residues. The CDR3 DNA is TGTGCCAGCAGGGAGCCGGGACAGGGGAAGCCCCAGCATTTT. Its protein product is CASREPGQGKPQHF.

This clone ranks as medium-sized (0.01 to 0.1%). J is TRBJ2-1 and V is TRBV9, with unresolved D. Germline CDR1 is SGDLS and CDR2 is YYNGEE. The germline V and J ends were trimmed by 7 bases and 5 bases, with 10 bases remaining between them. There are 12 residues in the CDR3. The CDR3 DNA follows: TGTGCCAGCGGCCCCAGACACAATGAGCAGTTCTTC. Protein product: CASGPRHNEQFF.

This chain links TRBV5-1 with TRBJ2-3, with TRBD2 matching 8 bases. Germline values: CDR1 SGHRS, CDR2 YFSETQ. The CDR3 has 15 residues. The J segment lost 1 base and the V segment lost 5 bases, leaving 6 bases of the junction unmatched. In DNA form, the CDR3 reads TGCGCCAGCAGGCAAGCGGGAGCCCGCACAGATACGCAGTATTTT. Translated: CASRQAGARTDTQYF.

This clone was seen only a few times. V and J are TRBV29-1 and TRBJ1-6, with D possibly TRBD1 on 6 matching bases. Per germline, CDR1 SQVTM and CDR2 ANQGSEA. The germline V and J ends were trimmed by 4 bases and 6 bases, with 10 bases remaining between them. This CDR3 spans 13 amino acids. The CDR3, as DNA: TGCAGCGTTGGTGGGACACCTAATTCACCCCTCCACTTT. Translated, it gives CSVGGTPNSPLHF.

V and J are TRBV18 and TRBJ2-1; D is perhaps TRBD1 (5 bases). The V end lost 1 base, the J end lost 5 bases, and 9 bases lay between the germline ends. The CDR3 totals 14 residues. Germline loops: CDR1 KGHSH, CDR2 LQKENI. DNA for the CDR3: TGTGCCAGCTCACCACAGTCAGGGAACAATGAGCAGTTCTTC. Translation gives CASSPQSGNNEQFF.

The CDR3 region has the DNA TGTGCCAGCAGCTCCCAGCGACAGAATGAAGCTTTCTTT. Protein: CASSSQRQNEAFF. This chain joins TRBV5-4 and TRBJ1-1, with a tentative D call TRBD1 (5 bases). Trimming pared 3 bases from V and 7 bases from J, leaving 13 bases between. This CDR3 comprises 13 residues. The germline CDR1 and CDR2 sequences are SGHNT and YYREEE (reference sequence). Full variable domain (remainder filled in from reference TRBV5-4 and TRBJ1-1): ETGVTQSPTHLIKTRGQQVTLRCSSQSGHNTVSWYQQALGQGPQFIFQYYREEENGRGNFPPRFSGLQFPNYSSELNVNALELDDSALYLCASSSQRQNEAFFGQGTRLTVV.

The rearrangement uses TRBV5-4 and TRBJ1-2; TRBD1 might be the D (5 bases). CDR1 SGHNT and CDR2 YYREEE come from the germline V gene (reference sequence). Trimming shortened V by 4 bases and J by 4 bases, and 20 bases separated the two germline ends. The CDR3 is 16 amino acids. CDR3 residues: CASSPSGGRAAYGYTF. DNA for the CDR3: TGTGCCAGCAGCCCGAGCGGGGGGAGGGCCGCCTATGGCTACACCTTC.

In this sample, this clone is medium-sized. This CDR3 is also generated by other DNA sequences in the sample. This chain connects TRBV30 to TRBJ2-1, with 9 bases aligning to TRBD2. In germline, CDR1 is GTSNPN, CDR2 SVGIG (reference sequence). The J segment lost 0 bases and the V segment lost 1 base, leaving 4 bases of the junction unmatched. The CDR3 is 16 amino acids. The CDR3 loop is CAWSGLAGSSYNEQFF. The CDR3 DNA follows: TGTGCCTGGAGTGGTCTAGCGGGAAGCTCCTACAATGAGCAGTTCTTC.

The chain combines TRBV11-3 with TRBJ2-1; 10 positions match TRBD2. CDR1 SGHNT and CDR2 YENEEA come from the germline V gene. The CDR3 consists of 16 residues. Trimming took 0 bases from V and 7 from J; bases not matched to a gene: 6. CDR3 sequence reads: CASSLDSGGARNEQFF. The CDR3 DNA reads TGTGCCAGCAGCTTAGACAGCGGGGGGGCACGTAATGAGCAGTTCTTC.

This clone is medium-sized by share. The chain joins TRBV28 to TRBJ1-5; D unclear. The CDR3 sequence is 12 residues long. V was trimmed by 2 bases and J by 6 bases, leaving 5 bases between them. From germline, CDR1 is MDHEN and CDR2 SYDVKM. CDR3 region: CASSLGVQPQHF. The CDR3 coding sequence is TGTGCCAGCAGTTTAGGGGTTCAGCCCCAGCATTTT.

The chain couples TRBV27 to TRBJ2-7, with 10 bases lining up with TRBD1. Germline V lookup: CDR1 MNHEY, CDR2 SMNVEV (reference sequence). This CDR3 comprises 15 residues. After removal of 2 bases from V and 2 bases from J, the junction contained 3 bases not matched to a gene. The CDR3 here is CASSLKGQGAYEQYF. Here the CDR3 DNA reads TGTGCCAGCAGTTTAAAAGGACAGGGGGCCTACGAGCAGTACTTC.